The 9 T cell receptor beta chains reported below all come from one sample, sequenced in a study of blood T cell repertoires in COVID-19. The protocol was immunoSEQ multiplex PCR, while the TCRdb copy is restricted to in-frame clones and leaves out a portion. Here the sample spans roughly 400,000 clones, around nine tenths being singletons. Sequencing was done on a sample of PBMCs or T cells enriched from blood (not recorded which). The receptors derive from a woman aged 45 to 65 who had recovered from COVID-19.

Worth noting for this clone: At one of its ends the junction is not consistent with the germline gene, which may arise from a read error. J is TRBJ1-5 and V is TRBV5-8, with D perhaps matching TRBD1 (5 bases). Per the germline V gene, CDR1 is SGHTS and CDR2 is YDEGEE. This CDR3 has 16 residues. Here the CDR3 reads CASSPVTVRSSQPQHF. The CDR3, as DNA: TGTGCCAGCAGCCCCGTGACAGTCAGGAGCAGTCAGCCCCAGCATTTT.

The gene calls are TRBV7-9 and TRBJ2-2; 7 bases are shared with TRBD2. This CDR3 spans 15 amino acids. The ends lost 8 bases at V and 6 bases at J; junction bases unmatched: 12. CDR1 and CDR2 from the germline V gene are SEHNR and FQNEAQ (reference sequence). In nucleotides, the CDR3 is TGTGCCAGCCGGCCCGGAGCAGGGAGGGCCGGGGAGCTGTTTTTT. It yields the protein CASRPGAGRAGELFF.

The genes are TRBV5-6 and TRBJ1-1, with TRBD1 matching over 7 bases. This CDR3 is 13 amino acids long. Germline lookup yields CDR1 SGHDT and CDR2 YYEEEE. The trim removed 0 bases at V and 5 bases at J, leaving 1 base unmatched. The CDR3 loop reads CASSLDRGTEAFF. The CDR3 DNA reads TGTGCCAGCAGCTTGGACAGGGGAACTGAAGCTTTCTTT.

The chain uses TRBV19 and TRBJ1-6; D is ambiguous. The CDR3 sequence is 12 residues long. The V end lost 6 bases, the J end lost 4 bases, and 4 bases lay between the germline ends. The germline gives CDR1 LNHDA, CDR2 SQIVND (reference sequence). CDR3 in DNA: TGTGCCAGTAGCATGTATAATTCACCCCTCCACTTT. Translation gives CASSMYNSPLHF.

This sequence joins TRBV30 and TRBJ1-4; D call uncertain. The CDR3 length is 11 residues. Trimming left V 2 bases short and J 7 bases short, with 5 bases between. From germline, CDR1 is GTSNPN and CDR2 SVGIG (reference sequence). This CDR3 is CAWSIREKLFF. The CDR3 nucleotides read TGTGCCTGGAGTATTCGTGAAAAACTGTTTTTT.

The rearrangement uses TRBV29-1 and TRBJ2-1; D unclear. Germline V gene sequence: CDR1 SQVTM, CDR2 ANQGSEA. With 1 base removed from V and 10 bases from J, the gap between germline ends came to 17 bases. There are 14 residues in the CDR3. The CDR3 region is CSVEGAHVVGEQFF. In DNA form, the CDR3 reads TGCAGCGTTGAAGGGGCTCACGTAGTGGGCGAGCAGTTCTTC.

The chain links TRBV12-3 or TRBV12-4 to TRBJ2-1, with unresolved D. V was trimmed by 3 bases and J by 6 bases, leaving 9 bases between them. This CDR3 region has 13 residues. The CDR3 nucleotides are TGTGCCAGCAGTTTCTCAGGTTCCAATGAGCAGTTCTTC. Translating gives CASSFSGSNEQFF.

The V call is TRBV7-2, the J call TRBJ1-2, with 8 bases aligning to TRBD1. The CDR3 totals 15 residues. Germline trimming cut 4 bases from V and 3 bases from J; bases unmatched to any gene: 7. Germline lookup yields CDR1 SGHTA and CDR2 FQGNSA. CDR3 nucleotide sequence: TGTGCCAGCAGCTCGCCGACAGGGGACTACTATGGCTACACCTTC. This sequence encodes CASSSPTGDYYGYTF.

The chain links TRBV2 to TRBJ1-1; 7 bases agree with TRBD1. J gave up 3 bases and V 7 bases, and 2 bases lay outside the gene matches. This CDR3 is built from 12 residues. In germline, CDR1 is SNHLY, CDR2 FYNNEI. The CDR3 loop is CASIGTDTEAFF. The CDR3 bases are TGTGCCAGCATAGGGACAGACACTGAAGCTTTCTTT.